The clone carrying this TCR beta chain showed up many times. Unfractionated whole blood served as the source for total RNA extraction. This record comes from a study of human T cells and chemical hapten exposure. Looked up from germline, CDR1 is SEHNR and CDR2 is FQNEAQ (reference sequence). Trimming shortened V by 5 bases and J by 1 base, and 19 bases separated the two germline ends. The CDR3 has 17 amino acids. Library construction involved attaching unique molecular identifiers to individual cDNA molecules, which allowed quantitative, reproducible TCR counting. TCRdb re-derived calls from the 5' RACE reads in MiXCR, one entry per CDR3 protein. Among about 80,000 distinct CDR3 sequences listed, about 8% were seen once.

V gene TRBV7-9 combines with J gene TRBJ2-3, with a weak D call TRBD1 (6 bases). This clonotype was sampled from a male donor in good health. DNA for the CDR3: TGTGCCAGCAGCCCAGTACAGGGAGAAGCTCGCACAGATACGCAGTATTTT. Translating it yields CASSPVQGEARTDTQYF. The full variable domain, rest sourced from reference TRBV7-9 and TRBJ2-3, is DTGVSQNPRHKITKRGQNVTFRCDPISEHNRLYWYRQTLGQGPEFLTYFQNEAQLEKSRLLSDRFSAERPKGSFSTLEIQRTEQGDSAMYLCASSPVQGEARTDTQYFGPGTRLTVL.